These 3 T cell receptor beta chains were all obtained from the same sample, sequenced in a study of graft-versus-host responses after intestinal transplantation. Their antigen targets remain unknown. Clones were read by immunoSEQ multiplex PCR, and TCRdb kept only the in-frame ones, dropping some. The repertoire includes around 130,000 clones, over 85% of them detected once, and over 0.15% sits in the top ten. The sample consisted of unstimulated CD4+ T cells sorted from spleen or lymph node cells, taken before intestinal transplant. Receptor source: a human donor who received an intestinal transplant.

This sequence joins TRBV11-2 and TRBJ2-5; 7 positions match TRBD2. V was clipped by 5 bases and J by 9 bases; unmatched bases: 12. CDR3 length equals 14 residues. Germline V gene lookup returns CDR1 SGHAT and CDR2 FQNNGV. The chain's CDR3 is CASSPEMSGGAQYF. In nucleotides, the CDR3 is TGTGCCAGCAGCCCAGAAATGTCGGGAGGCGCCCAGTACTTC.

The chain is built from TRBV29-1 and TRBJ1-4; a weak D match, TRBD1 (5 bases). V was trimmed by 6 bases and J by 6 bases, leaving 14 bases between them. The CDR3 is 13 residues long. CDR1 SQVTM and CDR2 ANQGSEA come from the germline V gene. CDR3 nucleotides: TGCAGCGTATACCGGGACGGCCATGAAAAACTGTTTTTT. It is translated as CSVYRDGHEKLFF.

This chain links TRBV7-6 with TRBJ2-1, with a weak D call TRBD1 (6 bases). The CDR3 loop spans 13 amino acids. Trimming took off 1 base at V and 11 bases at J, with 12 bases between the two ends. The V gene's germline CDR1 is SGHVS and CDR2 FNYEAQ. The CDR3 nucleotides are TGTGCCAGCAGCTTAGATACCGGGACAAAGCAGTTCTTC. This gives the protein CASSLDTGTKQFF.